This T cell receptor beta chain was observed in a study of blood T cell repertoires in COVID-19. Background on the study: Collection of acute and convalescent COVID-19 samples took place in the United States, Italy and Spain. T cells, B-cell-depleted T cells, or PBMCs supplied cDNA or gDNA.

CDR1 is SGHTA, CDR2 FQGNSA, per germline. The CDR3 totals 19 residues. V was pared by 4 bases and J by 1 base, with 10 bases of the junction left unmatched. The sample holds one count of this clone. Per the original data handling: By means of reference gene primer amplification, nucleated cell counts were estimated. Assay: immunoSEQ multiplex PCR; the TCRdb copy retains only in-frame clones and omits some. V and J calls plus clone size are reproduced from that table; the DNA served to infer D and trimming. The table shows tens of thousands of clones, with roughly 90% occurring only once. The receptor was derived from a man in his 60s with active or convalescent COVID-19. V is TRBV7-2 and J is TRBJ2-7, with 16 bases identical to TRBD2. Sequencing used peripheral blood. The CDR3 DNA follows: TGTGCCAGCAGCTATTCCACTGGGACTAGCGGGAGGGGATCCTACGAGCAGTACTTC. Translated, it gives CASSYSTGTSGRGSYEQYF. The full variable domain, in which reference TRBV7-2 and TRBJ2-7 provide the parts outside the CDR3, is GAGVSQSPSNKVTEKGKDVELRCDPISGHTALYWYRQSLGQGLEFLIYFQGNSAPDKSGLPSDRFSAERTGGSVSTLTIQRTQQEDSAVYLCASSYSTGTSGRGSYEQYFGPGTRLTVT.